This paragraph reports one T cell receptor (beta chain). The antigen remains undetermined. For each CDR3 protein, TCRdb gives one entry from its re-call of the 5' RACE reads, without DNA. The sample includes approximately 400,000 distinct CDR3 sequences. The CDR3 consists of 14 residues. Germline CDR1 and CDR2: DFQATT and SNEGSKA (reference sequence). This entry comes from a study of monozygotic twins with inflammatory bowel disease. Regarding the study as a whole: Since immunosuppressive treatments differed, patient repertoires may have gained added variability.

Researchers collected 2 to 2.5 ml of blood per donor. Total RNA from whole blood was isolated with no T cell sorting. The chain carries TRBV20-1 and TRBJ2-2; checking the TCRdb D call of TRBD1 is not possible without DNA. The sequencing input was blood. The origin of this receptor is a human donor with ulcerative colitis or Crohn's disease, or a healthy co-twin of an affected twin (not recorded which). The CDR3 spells CSARAGQGTGELFF.